Presented here are 8 T cell receptor beta chains from one specimen sequenced in a study of OX40 agonist ivuxolimab in advanced cancers. Method: immunoSEQ multiplex PCR; TCRdb's copy keeps in-frame clones and lacks some. The repertoire holds tens of thousands of clones, with 90% to 95% as singletons. The sequencing here drew on CD4+ or CD8+ T cells sorted from blood, taken in a trial of the OX40 agonist ivuxolimab. The source is an adult with an advanced solid tumor such as melanoma, head and neck, liver or kidney cancer.

The chain is built from TRBV29-1 and TRBJ2-7, with TRBD1 identical over 10 bases. Trimming cost V 7 bases and J 7 bases; bases outside gene matches: 13. Per the germline V gene, CDR1 is SQVTM and CDR2 is ANQGSEA. The CDR3 runs to 14 residues. In DNA, the CDR3 is TGCAGCGCTCGAATCGGGACAGGGGTCGGGGAGCAGTACTTC. It encodes CSARIGTGVGEQYF.

The J gene is TRBJ1-2, the V gene TRBV6-5, with D hard to call. Germline CDR1 reads MNHEY; CDR2 reads SVGAGI. The germline V and J ends were trimmed by 5 bases and 6 bases, with 19 bases remaining between them. The CDR3 contains 15 residues. CDR3 protein: CASSTGQSPGNGYTF. CDR3 bases: TGTGCCAGCAGTACGGGCCAGTCTCCCGGTAATGGCTACACCTTC.

This chain joins TRBV7-9 and TRBJ2-1; D is possibly TRBD2 (5 bases). Trimming removed 4 bases from V and 5 bases from J, with 12 bases in between. Germline V gives CDR1 SEHNR, CDR2 FQNEAQ (reference sequence). The CDR3 runs to 14 residues. CDR3 sequence reads: CASSSGVSDNEQFF. CDR3 DNA sequence: TGTGCCAGCAGCTCCGGGGTGTCGGACAATGAGCAGTTCTTC.

The chain combines TRBV29-1 with TRBJ2-1, with 12 bases matching TRBD2. This CDR3 contains 18 residues. Germline assignment: CDR1 SQVTM and CDR2 ANQGSEA. Germline trimming cut 7 bases from V and 6 bases from J; bases unmatched to any gene: 19. The CDR3 loop is CSATLTSGRSPPANEQFF. CDR3 nucleotides: TGCAGCGCTACCCTAACTAGCGGGAGGTCCCCCCCAGCCAATGAGCAGTTCTTC.

The rearrangement links TRBV7-9 to TRBJ2-7, with a weak D call TRBD2 (6 bases). Between the trimmed V and J ends, which lost 0 bases and 6 bases, there was a span of 15 bases. CDR3 length equals 15 residues. Germline assignment: CDR1 SEHNR and CDR2 FQNEAQ (reference sequence). The CDR3 bases are TGTGCCAGCAGCTTAGCCGGGACTTACTATTCCGAGCAGTACTTC. It encodes CASSLAGTYYSEQYF.

Here the CDR3 DNA reads TGTGCCAGCTCACCACAGGGACAGGGCGGCCAGCCCCAGCATTTT. It is translated as CASSPQGQGGQPQHF. The V and J genes are TRBV18 and TRBJ1-5; 9 nucleotides match TRBD1. This CDR3 spans 15 amino acids. Germline V lookup: CDR1 KGHSH, CDR2 LQKENI. After removal of 1 base from V and 7 bases from J, the junction contained 5 bases not matched to a gene.

This chain joins TRBV7-2 and TRBJ2-7; weak D call: TRBD2 (6 bases). In germline, CDR1 is SGHTA, CDR2 FQGNSA. This CDR3 contains 15 residues. V was cut by 5 bases and J by 1 base, with 15 bases left in between. CDR3 DNA: TGTGCCAGCAGCGTATTAGCGGTCAGTTCCTACGAGCAGTACTTC. It translates to CASSVLAVSSYEQYF.

V is TRBV28 and J is TRBJ1-5; unclear D gene. The CDR3 sequence is 14 residues long. Germline V gene lookup returns CDR1 MDHEN and CDR2 SYDVKM. V shed 7 bases and J shed 4 bases, with 14 bases lying between them. The CDR3 DNA reads as TGTGCCAGCACCCCGGAGGCACTAAATCAGCCCCAGCATTTT. Protein sequence: CASTPEALNQPQHF.